The present TCR beta chain was sequenced within a study of T cells after yellow fever vaccination. Germline CDR1 SGHTA, CDR2 FQGNSA. The junction had 7 bases not matched to a gene; V was cut back by 1 base and J by 9 bases. This CDR3 spans 17 amino acids. TCRdb re-analysed the 5' RACE reads in MiXCR, keeping a single row per CDR3 protein. The data contain 95,000 to 100,000 distinct CDR3 sequences, under 7% of them singletons. This receptor was obtained from a man aged 18 to 30 who received the YFV17D yellow fever vaccine. V is TRBV7-2 and J is TRBJ1-6; 12 bases fit TRBD1. The sample consisted of CD8+ T cells sorted from PBMCs, taken 10 days after the yellow fever booster vaccination. DNA of the CDR3: TGTGCCAGCAGCTTAGAAGGGACAGGGGGCGCGAGTTCACCCCTCCACTTT. Translation gives CASSLEGTGGASSPLHF.